This is a list of T cell receptor beta chains from one sample in a study of cytomegalovirus exposure and HLA in healthy donors. Using immunoSEQ multiplex PCR, the repertoire was profiled, and TCRdb retains in-frame clones only, with some absent. The sample lists 130,000 or so clones; 75% to 85% were seen once. The sample taken for sequencing was PBMCs. The source is a woman in her forties or fifties in good health and CMV-seropositive. Both conserved end residues are part of each CDR3. Fields, in order: CDR3 protein, J gene, V gene.

CDR3aa: CASSSRTGRRDTAYEQYF; j_gene: TRBJ2-7; v_gene: TRBV27
CDR3aa: CASSLERGWEQYF; j_gene: TRBJ2-7; v_gene: TRBV5-5
CDR3aa: CASSTGQGGTNEKLFF; j_gene: TRBJ1-4; v_gene: TRBV7-2
CDR3aa: CASSQIQGAKQYF; j_gene: TRBJ2-7; v_gene: TRBV6-5
CDR3aa: CASSFLTSGDYNEQFF; j_gene: TRBJ2-1; v_gene: TRBV5-1
CDR3aa: CASSQEGLAGGQDTQYF; j_gene: TRBJ2-3; v_gene: TRBV4-1
CDR3aa: CASSLSQYNEQFF; j_gene: TRBJ2-1; v_gene: TRBV7-9
CDR3aa: CASSSFSSGTGGRTYF; j_gene: TRBJ2-3; v_gene: TRBV6-6
CDR3aa: CASSLWDRPNQPQHF; j_gene: TRBJ1-5; v_gene: TRBV28
CDR3aa: CASSLAQGARYLDEQYF; j_gene: TRBJ2-7; v_gene: TRBV7-9
CDR3aa: CASSRDFQETQYF; j_gene: TRBJ2-5; v_gene: TRBV7-9
CDR3aa: CASSLQGTTDTQYF; j_gene: TRBJ2-3; v_gene: TRBV19
CDR3aa: CASSKGGGSAF; j_gene: TRBJ1-2; v_gene: TRBV21-1
CDR3aa: CASSQSNRGPEQFF; j_gene: TRBJ2-1; v_gene: TRBV18
CDR3aa: CASSFQENTEAFF; j_gene: TRBJ1-1; v_gene: TRBV11-1
CDR3aa: CASSLGQSNQPQHF; j_gene: TRBJ1-5; v_gene: TRBV5-1
CDR3aa: CASSLERTQYF; j_gene: TRBJ2-5; v_gene: TRBV7-8
CDR3aa: CASSGQSYGYTF; j_gene: TRBJ1-2; v_gene: TRBV2
CDR3aa: CASSGGRGDNQPQHF; j_gene: TRBJ1-5; v_gene: TRBV2
CDR3aa: CASSQERFFSNQPQHF; j_gene: TRBJ1-5; v_gene: TRBV4-3
CDR3aa: CASRSGVRNQPQHF; j_gene: TRBJ1-5; v_gene: TRBV19
CDR3aa: CARSLDRGYNEQFF; j_gene: TRBJ2-1; v_gene: TRBV7-5
CDR3aa: CASSSGQGYTGELFF; j_gene: TRBJ2-2; v_gene: TRBV18
CDR3aa: CASQPRAGGDTQYF; j_gene: TRBJ2-3; v_gene: TRBV9
CDR3aa: CAIRRTDSNSPLHF; j_gene: TRBJ1-6; v_gene: TRBV10-3
CDR3aa: CASSLAGGNSGYTF; j_gene: TRBJ1-2; v_gene: TRBV7-2
CDR3aa: CASGFSLTRDSTDTQYF; j_gene: TRBJ2-3; v_gene: TRBV12-5